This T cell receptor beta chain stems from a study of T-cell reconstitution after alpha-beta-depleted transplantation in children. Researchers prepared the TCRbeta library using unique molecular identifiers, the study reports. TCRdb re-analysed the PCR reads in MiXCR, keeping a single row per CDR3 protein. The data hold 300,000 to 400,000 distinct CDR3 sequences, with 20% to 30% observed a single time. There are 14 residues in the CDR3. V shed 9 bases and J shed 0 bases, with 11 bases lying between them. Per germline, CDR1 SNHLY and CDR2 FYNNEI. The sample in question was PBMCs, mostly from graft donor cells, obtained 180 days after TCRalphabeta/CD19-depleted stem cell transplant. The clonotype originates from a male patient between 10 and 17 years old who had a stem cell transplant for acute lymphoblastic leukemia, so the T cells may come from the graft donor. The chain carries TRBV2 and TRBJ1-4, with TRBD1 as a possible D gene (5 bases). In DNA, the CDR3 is TGTGCCAGAGCGTGGGGGTCAACTAATGAAAAACTGTTTTTT. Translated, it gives CARAWGSTNEKLFF.